These 19 T cell receptor beta chains share one sample of origin, sequenced in a study of cytomegalovirus exposure and HLA in healthy donors. It was with 60 Vbeta and 13 Jbeta primers that the PCR ran. Profiling relied on immunoSEQ multiplex PCR, and the TCRdb table lists in-frame clones only, not all of them. The sample records around 180,000 clones, less than 85% being singletons. The sample was PBMCs. These receptors came from a middle-aged man in good health and CMV-seronegative.

V and J are TRBV10-3 and TRBJ2-7; 8 nucleotides align to TRBD1. V lost 10 bases, J lost 4 bases, and 12 bases stayed unmatched. The CDR3 length is 14 residues. From germline, CDR1 is ENHRY and CDR2 SYGVKD. CDR3 DNA: TGTGCCACCGGCCCGGCGGACAGGGTATACGAGCAGTACTTC. Its translation is CATGPADRVYEQYF.

This clone was picked up a small number of times. The chain is built from TRBV4-1 and TRBJ1-1; 8 positions match TRBD1. The V and J ends lost 2 bases and 5 bases, in that order; junction bases with no gene match: 16. This CDR3 spans 18 amino acids. Germline V gene data show CDR1 as MGHRA and CDR2 as YSYEKL. CDR3 nucleotide sequence: TGCGCCAGCAGCCAACCCATTGGGACAGGACGAAGGAGTACTGAAGCTTTCTTT. This gives the protein CASSQPIGTGRRSTEAFF.

The chain combines TRBV7-2 with TRBJ2-1; 8 positions agree with TRBD1. V shed 8 bases, J shed 0 bases, and the junction held 3 bases outside the gene matches. CDR1 is SGHTA, CDR2 FQGNSA, per germline. The CDR3 contains 14 residues. The CDR3 protein is CASLTGGSYNEQFF. The DNA for the CDR3 is TGTGCCAGCTTAACAGGGGGCTCCTACAATGAGCAGTTCTTC.

This clone was recorded a few times. The V and J genes are TRBV4-3 and TRBJ2-1, with D uncertain. V lost 0 bases and J 4 bases, leaving 4 bases between the germline ends. Germline V gene sequence: CDR1 LGHNA, CDR2 YSLEER. This CDR3 has 13 amino acids. The CDR3: CASSQERYNEQFF. CDR3 coding DNA: TGCGCCAGCAGCCAAGAGCGTTACAATGAGCAGTTCTTC.

This rearrangement joins TRBV2 to TRBJ2-2, with a weak D call TRBD2 (6 bases). From germline, CDR1 is SNHLY and CDR2 FYNNEI. The CDR3 has 14 residues. V lost 7 bases and J lost 1, with 10 bases in between. This chain's CDR3 is CASTGAGNTGELFF. The DNA of the CDR3 is TGTGCCAGCACCGGAGCGGGGAACACCGGGGAGCTGTTTTTT.

This clone was seen more than once but under ten times. The gene calls are TRBV29-1 and TRBJ2-7, with 8 positions matching TRBD1. The V gene's germline CDR1 is SQVTM and CDR2 ANQGSEA. After removal of 7 bases from V and 6 bases from J, the junction contained 11 bases not matched to a gene. The CDR3 length is 13 residues. The CDR3 nucleotides are TGCAGCGGTACCGGGACAGGAAAAGGCGAGCAGTACTTC. This sequence encodes CSGTGTGKGEQYF.

This sequence joins TRBV7-9 and TRBJ2-2; 9 positions match TRBD1. Trimming took 3 bases from V and 0 from J; bases not matched to a gene: 2. Per germline, CDR1 SEHNR and CDR2 FQNEAQ (reference sequence). The CDR3 totals 16 residues. The DNA for the CDR3 is TGTGCCAGCAGCTTGACAGGGGGTACGAACACCGGGGAGCTGTTTTTT. Protein: CASSLTGGTNTGELFF. The full variable domain, in which reference TRBV7-9 and TRBJ2-2 provide the parts outside the CDR3, is DTGVSQNPRHKITKRGQNVTFRCDPISEHNRLYWYRQTLGQGPEFLTYFQNEAQLEKSRLLSDRFSAERPKGSFSTLEIQRTEQGDSAMYLCASSLTGGTNTGELFFGEGSRLTVL.

This clone appeared a single time. The V and J genes are TRBV4-3 and TRBJ1-1, with 7 bases that match TRBD1. Germline CDR1 and CDR2: LGHNA and YSLEER. J lost 6 bases, V lost 3 bases, and 7 bases had no gene match. The CDR3 runs to 14 residues. The DNA of the CDR3 is TGCGCCAGCAGCCAGGCAGGGGGTCGGGCTGAAGCTTTCTTT. Translating it yields CASSQAGGRAEAFF.

The V and J genes are TRBV9 and TRBJ1-1, with D perhaps TRBD1 (5 bases). This CDR3 region has 14 residues. Germline CDR1 reads SGDLS; CDR2 reads YYNGEE. V gave up 0 bases and J gave up 4 bases, with 10 bases separating them. In nucleotides, the CDR3 is TGTGCCAGCAGCGTAGATTCCCAGGGCACTGAAGCTTTCTTT. It specifies CASSVDSQGTEAFF.

The rearrangement uses TRBV5-6 and TRBJ2-1; TRBD2 agrees at 10 bases. After removal of 7 bases from V and 9 bases from J, the junction contained 10 bases not matched to a gene. The CDR3 loop spans 14 amino acids. The germline CDR1 and CDR2 sequences are SGHDT and YYEEEE. The CDR3, as DNA: TGTGCCAGCGCCCCCCCAGCGGGGGGGGGTGAGCAGTTCTTC. Amino acids: CASAPPAGGGEQFF.

This chain uses TRBV10-3 with TRBJ1-2; TRBD1 matches at 7 bases. Per germline, CDR1 ENHRY and CDR2 SYGVKD. CDR3 length: 12 amino acids. With V trimmed by 7 bases and J by 9 bases, 8 bases remained unmatched. The chain's CDR3 is CAITGTALSYTF. The CDR3 DNA reads TGTGCCATCACCGGGACAGCTTTGAGCTACACCTTC.

The chain uses TRBV15 and TRBJ1-4, with D perhaps matching TRBD1 (5 bases). The germline gives CDR1 LNHNV, CDR2 YYDKDF (reference sequence). CDR3 length: 16 amino acids. The V end lost 1 base, the J end lost 8 bases, and 17 bases lay between the germline ends. The CDR3 sequence: CATSRGGRGTGEKLFF. As DNA, the CDR3 is TGTGCCACCAGCAGAGGGGGCCGGGGGACGGGAGAAAAACTGTTTTTT.

This CDR3 is CASSYPDRVGNQPQHF. CDR3 sequence (DNA): TGTGCCAGCAGTTACCCAGACAGGGTAGGTAATCAGCCCCAGCATTTT. The chain joins TRBV6-6 to TRBJ1-5; TRBD1 agrees at 7 bases. The CDR3 runs to 16 residues. Trimming removed 2 bases from V and 4 bases from J; junction bases left unmatched: 8. Germline lookup yields CDR1 MNHNY and CDR2 SVGAGI (reference sequence).

The chain joins TRBV27 to TRBJ1-2, with D uncertain. Germline CDR1 MNHEY, CDR2 SMNVEV (reference sequence). Deletions cut 2 bases from V and 2 bases from J, with 6 bases between. This CDR3 has 13 amino acids. CDR3 DNA: TGTGCCAGCAGTTTAAGCAGGAACTATGGCTACACCTTC. This gives the protein CASSLSRNYGYTF.

The rearrangement uses TRBV5-5 and TRBJ1-4; weak D call: TRBD1 (6 bases). The CDR3 runs 14 residues. Trimming took off 2 bases at V and 8 bases at J, with 13 bases between the two ends. The germline CDR1 and CDR2 sequences are SGHKS and YYEKEE (reference sequence). The CDR3 sequence is CASSFTAGAEKLFF. For the CDR3, the DNA is TGTGCCAGCAGCTTTACGGCAGGGGCAGAAAAACTGTTTTTT.

CDR3 nucleotide sequence: TGTGCCAGCAGCGATACGAATCGGACTAGCGGGATACAAGAGACCCAGTACTTC. Encoded protein: CASSDTNRTSGIQETQYF. The chain links TRBV9 to TRBJ2-5; 12 bases are a match to TRBD2. The germline gives CDR1 SGDLS, CDR2 YYNGEE. Unmatched junction bases numbered 11, after V lost 3 bases and J lost 2 bases. The CDR3 contains 18 residues.

In this sample, this clone turned up once. The chain couples TRBV27 to TRBJ1-2; TRBD1 matches 9 bases. V shed 5 bases and J 0 bases; nucleotides not matched to a gene: 10. This CDR3 has 17 amino acids. CDR1 is MNHEY, CDR2 SMNVEV, per germline (reference sequence). The CDR3: CASSLNYGTGSNYGYTF. The CDR3, as DNA: TGTGCCAGCAGTCTAAACTACGGGACAGGGTCTAACTATGGCTACACCTTC.

The V call is TRBV29-1, the J call TRBJ2-7; D is perhaps TRBD2 (7 bases). The V gene lost 6 bases and the J gene lost 3 bases, with 18 bases spanning the gap. The CDR3 contains 14 residues. Germline CDR1 SQVTM, CDR2 ANQGSEA. The CDR3: CSVQGRGGGYEQYF. The CDR3 coding sequence is TGCAGCGTCCAGGGAAGGGGAGGGGGCTACGAGCAGTACTTC.

The chain employs TRBV15 and TRBJ2-7; D might be TRBD2 (6 bases). Germline V gene sequence: CDR1 LNHNV, CDR2 YYDKDF (reference sequence). The CDR3 is made up of 14 amino acids. With 0 bases removed from V and 4 bases from J, the gap between germline ends came to 10 bases. The CDR3 loop reads CATSRDRETYEQYF. In DNA, the CDR3 is TGTGCCACCAGCAGAGACCGGGAGACATACGAGCAGTACTTC.